Each of the 3 T cell receptor beta chains below was sequenced from the same sample in a study of cytomegalovirus exposure and HLA in healthy donors. The primer mix had 60 Vbeta and 13 Jbeta primers. This table comes from immunoSEQ multiplex PCR, and its TCRdb copy is limited to in-frame clones, with some not included. The data show approximately 100,000 clones, about 83% seen once. The specimen was PBMCs. The source of these receptors is a man in his 60s in good health and CMV-seropositive.

The chain couples TRBV11-2 to TRBJ2-7; 9 bases align to TRBD1. V lost 0 bases, J lost 6 bases, and 6 bases stayed unmatched. The CDR3 is 15 residues long. Germline V lookup: CDR1 SGHAT, CDR2 FQNNGV. Here the CDR3 reads CASSLDPGTGIEQYF. Here the CDR3 DNA reads TGTGCCAGCAGCTTAGATCCCGGGACAGGGATCGAGCAGTACTTC.

The gene calls are TRBV5-1 and TRBJ2-7, with D unclear. Trimming removed 4 bases at V and 0 bases at J, with 17 bases between. CDR1 is SGHRS and CDR2 is YFSETQ in the germline V gene. The CDR3 consists of 16 residues. The CDR3, as DNA: TGCGCCAGCAGCCCGGGTCGGGTAGTCAGCTCCTACGAGCAGTACTTC. Its translation: CASSPGRVVSSYEQYF. Full variable domain (outside the CDR3, taken from reference TRBV5-1 and TRBJ2-7): KAGVTQTPRYLIKTRGQQVTLSCSPISGHRSVSWYQQTPGQGLQFLFEYFSETQRNKGNFPGRFSGRQFSNSRSEMNVSTLELGDSALYLCASSPGRVVSSYEQYFGPGTRLTVT.

The rearrangement uses TRBV2 and TRBJ2-7; the D gene is possibly TRBD1 (6 bases). The length of the CDR3 is 13 residues. The V end lost 4 bases, the J end lost 5 bases, and 12 bases lay between the germline ends. Germline assignment: CDR1 SNHLY and CDR2 FYNNEI. The CDR3 sequence is CASSAQGFDEQYF. The CDR3 DNA reads as TGTGCCAGCAGTGCACAGGGTTTCGACGAGCAGTACTTC.